A selection of T cell receptor beta chains follows, all from one sample in a study of blood T cell repertoires in COVID-19. Sequenced by immunoSEQ multiplex PCR; TCRdb stores in-frame clones only, minus some. The sample contains approximately 260,000 clones, around 89% of which appear only once. The sequenced sample was PBMCs or T cells enriched from blood (not recorded which). All receptors derive from a woman aged 40 to 50 with acute COVID-19. Both conserved end residues are part of each CDR3. Fields, in order: CDR3 length, clone size, D gene, J gene, V gene, CDR3 protein, CDR3 DNA. The D gene is left open where the match is weak. Some rows mark clone size as missing; the rest say once, few, many or name a class of expanded clone.

length: 15
size: -
D: -
J: TRBJ2-1
V: TRBV19
CDR3: CASKEAGTDYNEQFF
DNA: TGTGCCAGCAAGGAGGCCGGGACTGACTACAATGAGCAGTTCTTC

length: 14
size: -
D: -
J: TRBJ2-2
V: TRBV19
CDR3: CASSMGADTGELFF
DNA: TGTGCCAGTAGTATGGGGGCGGACACCGGGGAGCTGTTTTTT

length: 16
size: -
D: TRBD1
J: TRBJ1-2
V: TRBV11-2
CDR3: CASSSLQGMDNYGYTF
DNA: TGTGCCAGCAGCTCCTTACAGGGGATGGATAACTATGGCTACACCTTC

length: 15
size: -
D: TRBD1
J: TRBJ2-2
V: TRBV4-1
CDR3: CASSRRQGASGELFF
DNA: TGCGCCAGCAGCCGAAGACAGGGGGCCAGCGGGGAGCTGTTTTTT

length: 14
size: once
D: TRBD1
J: TRBJ1-1
V: TRBV13
CDR3: CASSSPGQSTEAFF
DNA: TGTGCCAGCAGCTCCCCGGGACAGAGCACTGAAGCTTTCTTT

length: 14
size: -
D: TRBD1
J: TRBJ2-1
V: TRBV5-1
CDR3: CASSRGQPEDEQFF
DNA: TGCGCCAGCAGCCGGGGACAGCCCGAGGATGAGCAGTTCTTC

length: 17
size: once
D: -
J: TRBJ2-2
V: TRBV15
CDR3: CATSRDLKRVVTGELFF
DNA: TGTGCCACCAGCAGAGATTTAAAGCGGGTCGTTACCGGGGAGCTGTTTTTT

length: 15
size: -
D: -
J: TRBJ2-5
V: TRBV14
CDR3: CASSQRVQGWETQYF
DNA: TGTGCCAGCAGCCAACGGGTCCAGGGGTGGGAGACCCAGTACTTC

length: 15
size: -
D: TRBD1
J: TRBJ2-3
V: TRBV27
CDR3: CASSLRDRSTDTQYF
DNA: TGTGCCAGCAGTTTAAGGGACAGGAGCACAGATACGCAGTATTTT

length: 17
size: once
D: TRBD2
J: TRBJ2-1
V: TRBV24-1
CDR3: CATSDGPSGRESYEQFF
DNA: TGTGCCACCAGTGATGGACCTAGCGGGAGGGAATCGTATGAGCAGTTCTTC

length: 18
size: -
D: -
J: TRBJ1-5
V: TRBV23-1
CDR3: CASRIRGETRPSNQPQHF
DNA: TGCGCCAGCCGTATCCGGGGGGAGACTCGCCCGAGCAATCAGCCCCAGCATTTT

length: 19
size: -
D: TRBD2
J: TRBJ2-1
V: TRBV9
CDR3: CASSVGVAGVVGHGNEQFF
DNA: TGTGCCAGCAGCGTAGGGGTAGCGGGAGTAGTGGGGCATGGCAATGAGCAGTTCTTC

length: 15
size: -
D: -
J: TRBJ2-2
V: TRBV5-1
CDR3: CASSFGSGNTGELFF
DNA: TGCGCCAGCAGCTTTGGTAGCGGGAACACCGGGGAGCTGTTTTTT

length: 19
size: few
D: -
J: TRBJ1-4
V: TRBV28
CDR3: CASSLYLTGYTPTNEKLFF
DNA: TGTGCCAGCAGTTTATATCTAACAGGGTATACCCCAACTAATGAAAAACTGTTTTTT

length: 18
size: -
D: TRBD2
J: TRBJ2-3
V: TRBV29-1
CDR3: CSVGTSGIEGWGTDTQYF
DNA: TGCAGCGTTGGTACTAGCGGGATAGAGGGATGGGGCACAGATACGCAGTATTTT

length: 16
size: once
D: -
J: TRBJ1-1
V: TRBV4-1
CDR3: CASSQDGAGANTEAFF
DNA: TGCGCCAGCAGCCAAGATGGGGCAGGGGCGAACACTGAAGCTTTCTTT

length: 18
size: -
D: -
J: TRBJ2-7
V: TRBV6-1
CDR3: CASSARLDSLGLSYEQYF
DNA: TGTGCCAGCAGTGCCCGGTTAGACAGTTTAGGCCTCTCCTACGAGCAGTACTTC

length: 14
size: few
D: -
J: TRBJ1-1
V: TRBV27
CDR3: CASSFRQGGTEAFF
DNA: TGTGCCAGCAGTTTTCGGCAGGGTGGCACTGAAGCTTTCTTT

length: 15
size: -
D: -
J: TRBJ1-1
V: TRBV25-1
CDR3: CASSELARAATEAFF
DNA: TGTGCCAGCAGTGAATTGGCCAGGGCGGCGACTGAAGCTTTCTTT

length: 15
size: -
D: TRBD2
J: TRBJ2-1
V: TRBV5-1
CDR3: CASSAPGTSGIEQFF
DNA: TGCGCCAGCAGCGCCCCCGGGACTAGCGGGATAGAGCAGTTCTTC

length: 14
size: -
D: -
J: TRBJ2-3
V: TRBV28
CDR3: CASSLTDVAATQYF
DNA: TGTGCCAGCAGTTTGACCGATGTCGCGGCTACGCAGTATTTT

length: 11
size: -
D: -
J: TRBJ2-1
V: TRBV11-2
CDR3: CASSLSNEQFF
DNA: TGTGCCAGCAGCTTATCTAATGAGCAGTTCTTC

length: 15
size: -
D: -
J: TRBJ1-4
V: TRBV4-3
CDR3: CASSPNTATNEKLFF
DNA: TGCGCCAGCAGCCCGAATACAGCAACTAATGAAAAACTGTTTTTT

length: 18
size: -
D: -
J: TRBJ2-1
V: TRBV18
CDR3: CASSPNLRGRNFYNEQFF
DNA: TGTGCCAGCTCACCAAATCTAAGGGGCAGGAATTTTTACAATGAGCAGTTCTTC

length: 15
size: once
D: TRBD2
J: TRBJ2-5
V: TRBV19
CDR3: CASSIAWLAEETQYF
DNA: TGTGCCAGTAGTATAGCGTGGCTAGCGGAAGAGACCCAGTACTTC

length: 13
size: -
D: -
J: TRBJ1-1
V: TRBV7-7
CDR3: CASSNGGNTEAFF
DNA: TGTGCTAGCAGCAACGGAGGGAACACTGAAGCTTTCTTT

length: 13
size: -
D: -
J: TRBJ1-2
V: TRBV24-1
CDR3: CATSEDLNYGYTF
DNA: TGTGCCACCAGTGAGGACTTAAACTATGGCTACACCTTC

length: 13
size: -
D: -
J: TRBJ1-6
V: TRBV10-1
CDR3: CASSDSYNSPLHF
DNA: TGCGCCAGTTCGGACAGCTATAATTCACCCCTCCACTTT

length: 15
size: many
D: -
J: TRBJ1-2
V: TRBV24-1
CDR3: CATSDEGVPPYGYTF
DNA: TGTGCCACCAGTGATGAGGGGGTTCCCCCCTATGGCTACACCTTC

length: 12
size: -
D: -
J: TRBJ1-1
V: TRBV2
CDR3: CASSYTDFGAFF
DNA: TGTGCCAGCAGTTATACGGACTTCGGAGCTTTCTTT

length: 17
size: -
D: -
J: TRBJ2-2
V: TRBV7-2
CDR3: CASSRHVQISNTGELFF
DNA: TGTGCCAGCAGCCGCCACGTACAGATTTCGAACACCGGGGAGCTGTTTTTT

length: 18
size: -
D: TRBD1
J: TRBJ2-7
V: TRBV14
CDR3: CASSQDPRGQAPKREQYF
DNA: TGTGCCAGCAGCCAAGATCCCCGGGGACAGGCCCCTAAAAGGGAGCAGTACTTC

length: 11
size: few
D: -
J: TRBJ2-5
V: TRBV2
CDR3: CARGGQETQYF
DNA: TGTGCAAGGGGCGGACAAGAGACCCAGTACTTC

length: 15
size: -
D: -
J: TRBJ1-5
V: TRBV15
CDR3: CATSRDASSSQPQHF
DNA: TGTGCCACCAGCAGAGATGCCAGTTCAAGTCAGCCCCAGCATTTT

length: 16
size: -
D: -
J: TRBJ2-3
V: TRBV7-9
CDR3: CASSSKKQGTTDTQYF
DNA: TGTGCCAGCAGCTCAAAAAAACAGGGAACCACAGATACGCAGTATTTT

length: 15
size: -
D: -
J: TRBJ2-2
V: TRBV5-1
CDR3: CASYSGTRNTGELFF
DNA: TGCGCCAGTTACTCCGGGACAAGGAACACCGGGGAGCTGTTTTTT

length: 11
size: -
D: -
J: TRBJ2-3
V: TRBV6-5
CDR3: CASGTSRTQYF
DNA: TGTGCCAGCGGCACTAGTCGTACGCAGTATTTT

length: 16
size: -
D: TRBD2
J: TRBJ2-7
V: TRBV14
CDR3: CASSPAWTSVIYEQYF
DNA: TGTGCCAGCAGCCCTGCGTGGACTAGCGTGATCTACGAGCAGTACTTC

length: 13
size: -
D: -
J: TRBJ1-5
V: TRBV2
CDR3: CASSEVGDQPQHF
DNA: TGTGCCAGCAGTGAAGTCGGGGATCAGCCCCAGCATTTT

length: 15
size: -
D: TRBD1
J: TRBJ1-2
V: TRBV29-1
CDR3: CSVDLRDSGVYGYTF
DNA: TGCAGCGTTGACCTCCGGGACAGTGGGGTCTATGGCTACACCTTC